This paragraph covers one TCR beta chain sequence. Replicate PCRs from sorted subsets contained around 200 ng DNA, which is some 29,000 T cell genomes. Sequencing used immunoSEQ multiplex PCR; TCRdb keeps in-frame clones, though not all of them. This sample has 2 million to 2.5 million clones, with 90% to 97% found just once. The source of the sample is a study of shared clonotypes between healthy human individuals. The wider study: The study drew on a couple of women and a few men aged 18 to 49 as donors.

Both subsets, CD45RA+ naive and CD45RA-negative memory, were split from the CD4+ cells. The clonotype comes from a man aged 18 to 30 in good health. The specimen sequenced was naive CD4+ T cells sorted from blood. Regarding subset: CD45RA+ positively selected.

This CDR3 reads CASSVSDKSTDTQYF. The CDR3 DNA reads TGTGCCAGCAGTGTCAGTGACAAAAGCACAGATACGCAGTATTTT. V is TRBV2 and J is TRBJ2-3, with D hard to call. Trimming removed 4 bases from V and 0 bases from J, with 11 bases in between. From germline, CDR1 is SNHLY and CDR2 FYNNEI. The CDR3 has 15 amino acids.